This T cell receptor beta chain was profiled in a study of tumor-infiltrating lymphocytes in primary liver carcinoma. Study at large: Tumors were staged T1-T3 N0M0 and measured 4.2 to 10 cm across. General study points: Whereas tumor region pairs overlapped more, tumor-adjacent and tumor-blood pairs overlapped less. There were only about 7-25% of top clones found in all five tumor regions.

As concerns this clonotype: Its antigen is not identified.

Trimming took off 4 bases at V and 8 bases at J, with 12 bases between the two ends. Germline V gene lookup returns CDR1 MNHEY and CDR2 SVGAGI. The CDR3 has 14 residues. Using a constant-region primer together with ProtoScript II reverse transcriptase, TCR beta cDNA was made from about 500 ng of total RNA. Three nested multiplex PCR rounds, a slightly modified ARM-PCR, produced the libraries for TCR beta. Amplification in the first two PCR rounds was performed using TRBV1-TRBV30 forward primers and a C-beta reverse primer for 10 cycles each. TCRdb reprocessed the multiplex PCR reads via MiXCR and lists one record per CDR3 protein. The profile shows around 70,000 distinct CDR3 sequences, approximately 74% of them singletons. Co-extraction of RNA and DNA was performed on roughly 17-32 mg of unsorted bulk tissue.

The sequence was collected from a man aged 40-49 years with primary liver carcinoma and hepatitis B virus infection. The chain recombines TRBV6-5 with TRBJ1-6; D ambiguous. Input material: liver tumor tissue from sampling region 4. As for subset: tumor region T4, right-lateral pole. As DNA, the CDR3 is TGTGCCAGCAGTTTACGGGGTGGCGATTCACCCCTCCACTTT. Protein: CASSLRGGDSPLHF.